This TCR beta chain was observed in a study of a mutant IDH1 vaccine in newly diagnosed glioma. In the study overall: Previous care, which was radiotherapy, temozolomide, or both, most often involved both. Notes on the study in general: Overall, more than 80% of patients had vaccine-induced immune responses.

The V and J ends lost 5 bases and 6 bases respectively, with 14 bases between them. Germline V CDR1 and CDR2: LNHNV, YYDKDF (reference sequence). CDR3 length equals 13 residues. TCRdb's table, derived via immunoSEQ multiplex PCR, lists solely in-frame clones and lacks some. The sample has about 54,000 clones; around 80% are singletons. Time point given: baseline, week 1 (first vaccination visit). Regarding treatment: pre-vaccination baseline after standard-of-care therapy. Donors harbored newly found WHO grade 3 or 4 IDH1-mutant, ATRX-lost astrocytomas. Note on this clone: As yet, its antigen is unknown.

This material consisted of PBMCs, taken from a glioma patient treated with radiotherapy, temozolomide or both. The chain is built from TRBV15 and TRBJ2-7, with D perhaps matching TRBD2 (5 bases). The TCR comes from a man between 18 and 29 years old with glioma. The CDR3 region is CATSEGIKGEQYF. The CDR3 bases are TGTGCCACCAGCGAGGGAATTAAAGGCGAGCAGTACTTC.